Listed here are 18 T cell receptor beta chains from one sample, sequenced in a study of vaccination effects on CD4 cells after COVID-19. TCRdb's copy holds only in-frame clones and misses some; the assay was immunoSEQ multiplex PCR. The table shows tens of thousands of clones, with roughly 80% occurring only once. Within the ViraFEST assay, antigen-specific CD4+ T cells underwent expansion with viral peptide pools prior to sequencing. Culturing for around eleven days preceded CD4+ T cell isolation. Vaccinated participants had no history of SARS-CoV-2 infection and tested negative for nucleocapsid antibodies. These receptors have no identified antigens. The sequences come from CD4+ T cells from PBMCs cultured with SARS-CoV-2 spike peptides, collected before COVID-19 vaccination. These receptors all stem from a human donor who received a COVID-19 vaccine.

This sequence joins TRBV18 and TRBJ1-1, with unresolved D. The CDR3 contains 13 residues. V lost 1 base to trimming and J lost 7 bases, with 10 bases between them. Germline values: CDR1 KGHSH, CDR2 LQKENI. The CDR3 DNA reads TGTGCCAGCTCACCACGTAGTACGGTTGAAGCTTTCTTT. Protein: CASSPRSTVEAFF.

The chain links TRBV7-3 to TRBJ2-5; 9 nucleotides match TRBD1. J was trimmed by 3 bases and V by 4 bases; bases with no gene match: 0. This CDR3 comprises 13 residues. Germline values: CDR1 SGHTA, CDR2 FQGTGA. DNA for the CDR3: TGTGCCAGCAGCTGGACAGGGGAAGAGACCCAGTACTTC. This encodes CASSWTGEETQYF.

The V gene is TRBV2, the J gene TRBJ1-1; D might be TRBD1 (6 bases). There are 13 residues in the CDR3. From germline, CDR1 is SNHLY and CDR2 FYNNEI. Between the trimmed V and J ends, which lost 7 bases and 1 base, there was a span of 10 bases. The CDR3 DNA is TGTGCCAGCACCCCGGACAGGAACACTGAAGCTTTCTTT. Translating it yields CASTPDRNTEAFF.

The V and J genes are TRBV30 and TRBJ2-2; TRBD1 might be the D (5 bases). Looked up from germline, CDR1 is GTSNPN and CDR2 is SVGIG (reference sequence). The CDR3 consists of 12 residues. V lost 3 bases, J lost 5 bases, and 7 bases lay in between. CDR3 bases: TGTGCCTGGAGGGGGCAGACCGGGGAGCTGTTTTTT. The encoded protein is CAWRGQTGELFF.

The genes are TRBV10-2 and TRBJ1-1, with D perhaps TRBD1 (5 bases). Looked up from germline, CDR1 is WSHSY and CDR2 is SAAADI. The CDR3 consists of 12 residues. V was trimmed by 6 bases and J by 1 base, leaving 6 bases between them. The CDR3 region is CASRGGNTEAFF. The CDR3 DNA follows: TGCGCCAGCAGGGGGGGGAACACTGAAGCTTTCTTT.

The J gene is TRBJ1-3, the V gene TRBV11-2, with unresolved D. CDR1 SGHAT and CDR2 FQNNGV come from the germline V gene. The CDR3 has 12 residues. V was clipped by 1 base and J by 4 bases, with 2 bases between them. Written as DNA, the CDR3 is TGTGCCAGCAGCTTAGCAGGAAACACCATATATTTT. It specifies CASSLAGNTIYF.

The chain has TRBV10-2 and TRBJ2-7; 8 nucleotides agree with TRBD2. The CDR3 sequence is 13 residues long. The germline V gene has CDR1 WSHSY and CDR2 SAAADI. V lost 4 bases, J lost 4 bases, and 3 bases stayed unmatched. Written as DNA, the CDR3 is TGCGCCAGCAGTGGATCGGGGGGGTACGAGCAGTACGTC. It translates to CASSGSGGYEQYV.

J is TRBJ2-1 and V is TRBV19; D may match TRBD1 or TRBD2 (6 bases each). The CDR3 consists of 15 residues. The V and J ends lost 3 bases and 4 bases respectively, with 13 bases between them. Germline CDR1 LNHDA, CDR2 SQIVND (reference sequence). CDR3 nucleotide sequence: TGTGCCAGTAGTATTCGGGGGCAGGGGTACAATGAGCAGTTCTTC. It translates to CASSIRGQGYNEQFF.

The J gene is TRBJ2-4, the V gene TRBV5-6; D uncertain. Germline V gene lookup returns CDR1 SGHDT and CDR2 YYEEEE. Trimming took off 4 bases at V and 11 bases at J, with 19 bases between the two ends. CDR3 length: 14 amino acids. The CDR3 DNA reads TGTGCCAGCAGCGGATGGACGCGCAGCTCGGTTCAGTACTTC. Translating gives CASSGWTRSSVQYF.

CDR3 protein: CASSSPGTVGRAYEQYV. Written as DNA, the CDR3 is TGTGCCAGCAGTTCGCCCGGGACAGTGGGTAGAGCCTACGAGCAGTACGTC. V is TRBV28 and J is TRBJ2-7; 7 bases agree with TRBD1. Unmatched junction bases numbered 14, after V lost 4 bases and J lost 2 bases. CDR1 is MDHEN, CDR2 SYDVKM, per germline. This CDR3 spans 17 amino acids.

The V and J genes are TRBV19 and TRBJ2-5; 9 bases are a match to TRBD2. Trimming took 4 bases from V and 4 from J; bases not matched to a gene: 4. The CDR3 totals 14 residues. From germline, CDR1 is LNHDA and CDR2 SQIVND (reference sequence). Here the CDR3 DNA reads TGTGCCAGTAGTAGCGGGGGGGCCGGAGAGACCCAGTACTTC. Its protein is CASSSGGAGETQYF.

J is TRBJ1-2 and V is TRBV9; D gene uncertain. The V gene's germline CDR1 is SGDLS and CDR2 YYNGEE. V lost 0 bases, J lost 5 bases, and 8 bases lay in between. The CDR3 sequence is 13 residues long. The CDR3 sequence: CASSVDTTYGYTF. The CDR3 DNA reads as TGTGCCAGCAGCGTAGACACCACGTATGGCTACACCTTC.

The rearrangement links TRBV3-1 (or the pseudogene TRBV3-2) to TRBJ2-7; no clear D. V was clipped by 1 base and J by 4 bases, with 8 bases between them. The V gene's germline CDR1 is LGHDT and CDR2 YNNKEL (reference sequence). The CDR3 sequence is 13 residues long. In DNA, the CDR3 is TGTGCCAGCAGCCAAGTGACCGGATACGAGCAGTACGTC. Protein product: CASSQVTGYEQYV.

The chain links TRBV5-4 to TRBJ1-5; TRBD1 matches 7 bases. The CDR3 is 14 amino acids. The J segment lost 3 bases and the V segment lost 4 bases, leaving 4 bases of the junction unmatched. The germline CDR1 and CDR2 sequences are SGHNT and YYREEE (reference sequence). The CDR3 DNA sequence: TGTGCCAGCAGCCGAGACAGGGCCAATCAGCCCCAGCATTTT. It specifies CASSRDRANQPQHF.

This clone was found once. The chain couples TRBV12-3 or TRBV12-4 to TRBJ1-6; D unresolved. The ends were cut back, 4 bases at V and 7 bases at J, with 8 bases in the middle. This CDR3 has 13 residues. The chain's CDR3 is CASSYNSNSPLHF. The DNA of the CDR3 is TGTGCCAGCAGTTATAATTCGAATTCACCCCTCCACTTT.

This clone was recorded only once. The chain has TRBV3-1 (or the pseudogene TRBV3-2) and TRBJ2-7, with D perhaps TRBD2 (5 bases). CDR3 size: 15 residues. The germline V gene encodes CDR1 LGHDT and CDR2 YNNKEL (reference sequence). The germline V and J ends were trimmed by 6 bases and 0 bases, with 15 bases remaining between them. The CDR3 DNA reads TGTGCCAGCAGTAAAAGTATAGCGAGCTCCTACGAGCAGTACGTC. Protein sequence: CASSKSIASSYEQYV.

V gene TRBV7-9 combines with J gene TRBJ1-1; D may be TRBD1 (5 bases). The CDR3 spans 14 residues. Germline V CDR1 and CDR2: SEHNR, FQNEAQ (reference sequence). Trimming shortened V by 5 bases and J by 4 bases, and 14 bases separated the two germline ends. Written as DNA, the CDR3 is TGTGCCAGCAGCAGGAGCGGGGGGACCACTGAAGCTTTCTTT. Protein product: CASSRSGGTTEAFF.

The rearrangement joins TRBV6-1 to TRBJ2-7, with D perhaps being TRBD1 or TRBD2 (5 bases each). Trimming removed 2 bases at V and 0 bases at J, with 11 bases between. Germline values: CDR1 MNHNS, CDR2 SASEGT. This CDR3 comprises 15 residues. The CDR3 spells CASSERGESSYEQYV. Written as DNA, the CDR3 is TGTGCCAGCAGTGAAAGAGGGGAGAGCTCCTACGAGCAGTACGTC.